This TCR beta chain derives from a study of blood T cells in healthy people across ages. The authors ran a second PCR of about 7 to 11 cycles using a sample-barcoded 5' primer and a J-beta primer mix. TCRdb re-called the 5' RACE reads through MiXCR, storing one row per CDR3 protein. The sample lists 1.8 million or so distinct CDR3 sequences, approximately 39% seen once, with under 30% in the top ten. As to this clonotype: One end of the junction is discordant with germline, which a read error may explain.

The CDR3 totals 15 residues. The germline V gene has CDR1 SGHRS and CDR2 YFSETQ. The chain links TRBV5-1 to TRBJ2-3, with 7 bases matching TRBD1. This TCR came from a human donor in good health. Material: blood. CDR3 DNA: TGCGCCAGCGGCTTGGAGACAGGGTTCGAAGATACGCAGTATTTT. Residues: CASGLETGFEDTQYF.